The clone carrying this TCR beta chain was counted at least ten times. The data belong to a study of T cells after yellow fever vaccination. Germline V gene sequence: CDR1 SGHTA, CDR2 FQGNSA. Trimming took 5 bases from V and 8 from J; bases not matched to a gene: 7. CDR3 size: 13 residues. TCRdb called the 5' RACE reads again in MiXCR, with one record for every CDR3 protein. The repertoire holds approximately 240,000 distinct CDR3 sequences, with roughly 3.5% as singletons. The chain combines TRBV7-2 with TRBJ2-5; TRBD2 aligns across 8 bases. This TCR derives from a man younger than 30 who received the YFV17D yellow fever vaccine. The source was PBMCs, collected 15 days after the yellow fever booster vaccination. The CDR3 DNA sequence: TGTGCCAGCAGCATACTAGCGGACGGTACCCAGTACTTC. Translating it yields CASSILADGTQYF.